In its sample, the clone carrying this T cell receptor delta chain was seen a few times. The likely explanation is a read error, given a far larger clone one base away. The sample is drawn from a study of gamma-delta chains in newborns, infants, children. Study-level background: Innate gammadelta T cells reportedly expand polyclonally right after birth, driven by microbial exposure, per the title.

TCRdb reanalyzed the reads using CATT. The sample lists about 1,300 delta-chain clones; 2.5% to 3% were seen once. Sequences were obtained from blood. This clonotype was sampled from a child who was a newborn, infant or young child, either healthy, febrile or measles-vaccinated (not recorded which).

CDR3 nucleotide sequence: TGTGCCTGTGACTACTGGGGATACACCGATAAACTCACCTTT. As protein: CACDYWGYTDKLTF. The chain employs TRDV2 and TRDJ1; TRDD3 aligns across 8 bases. This CDR3 has 14 residues. The germline CDR1 and CDR2 sequences are GEAIGNYY and EKD.